The 24 T cell receptor beta chains below come from one sample, sequenced in a study of monozygotic twins with inflammatory bowel disease. TCRdb derives one entry per CDR3 protein from the 5' RACE reads, leaving out DNA. This listing includes approximately 400,000 distinct CDR3 sequences. Sequences were obtained from blood. The source of these receptors is a human donor with ulcerative colitis or Crohn's disease, or a healthy co-twin of an affected twin (not recorded which).

The chain joins TRBV3-1 to TRBJ1-3. CDR3 size: 14 residues. Per germline, CDR1 LGHDT and CDR2 YNNKEL (reference sequence). This CDR3 reads CASSQVARTNTIYF.

The V call is TRBV7-9, the J call TRBJ2-3; absent DNA, TCRdb's TRBD1 call cannot be checked. The CDR3 has 13 residues. The germline gives CDR1 SEHNR, CDR2 FQNEAQ (reference sequence). The CDR3: CASSFPPPDTQYF.

J is TRBJ2-3 and V is TRBV5-1. Germline V gene data show CDR1 as SGHRS and CDR2 as YFSETQ. The CDR3 has 14 residues. The CDR3 reads CASSLAPAVVAQYF.

V is TRBV7-2 and J is TRBJ2-7. The germline CDR1 and CDR2 sequences are SGHTA and FQGNSA. CDR3 size: 11 residues. CDR3 residues: CASSQNARQYF.

The chain is built from TRBV5-1 and TRBJ1-6; TCRdb selects TRBD1, and the lack of DNA leaves this call unchecked. Germline values: CDR1 SGHRS, CDR2 YFSETQ. The CDR3 loop spans 13 amino acids. CDR3 protein: CASSSRADSPLHF.

The J gene is TRBJ1-1, the V gene TRBV5-1; TCRdb's D call of TRBD1 is untestable without DNA. The CDR3 consists of 15 residues. Germline CDR1 is SGHRS and CDR2 is YFSETQ. The CDR3 reads CASSGTGGRRTEAFF.

The V gene is TRBV9, the J gene TRBJ1-6; TCRdb names TRBD1, which stays unverified in the absence of DNA. The CDR3 covers 15 residues. Germline assignment: CDR1 SGDLS and CDR2 YYNGEE. The CDR3 here is CASSWEQGRNSPLHF.

The V call is TRBV7-9, the J call TRBJ1-2. The CDR3 consists of 14 residues. CDR1 is SEHNR, CDR2 FQNEAQ, per germline (reference sequence). CDR3 loop: CASSRRQVRWWNTF.

The genes are TRBV29-1 and TRBJ1-1; TCRdb names TRBD1, which stays unverified in the absence of DNA. Germline CDR1 SQVTM, CDR2 ANQGSEA. The CDR3 extends over 15 amino acids. CDR3 sequence: CSVERGRSMNTEAFF.

The V gene is TRBV20-1, the J gene TRBJ1-5; TCRdb designates TRBD1, a call that cannot be tested without DNA. Germline V lookup: CDR1 DFQATT, CDR2 SNEGSKA (reference sequence). The CDR3 consists of 13 residues. CDR3 amino acids: CSAPKGVNQPQHF.

The V gene is TRBV4-1, the J gene TRBJ1-1; no DNA is available, so the TRBD1 call from TCRdb remains unchecked. The germline V gene has CDR1 MGHRA and CDR2 YSYEKL. The CDR3 consists of 15 residues. The CDR3 spells CASSQEGTGWTEAFF.

The rearrangement links TRBV27 to TRBJ1-4; TCRdb lists TRBD1, though no DNA is available to test this call. This CDR3 has 14 residues. Germline values: CDR1 MNHEY, CDR2 SMNVEV (reference sequence). The chain's CDR3 is CASSLTGFGEKLFF.

This chain uses TRBV20-1 with TRBJ2-7; TCRdb selects TRBD2, and the lack of DNA leaves this call unchecked. Germline V CDR1 and CDR2: DFQATT, SNEGSKA (reference sequence). The length of the CDR3 is 15 residues. CDR3 region: CSASPLAEFFYEQYF.

The rearrangement links TRBV5-1 to TRBJ2-1; TCRdb's assignment of TRBD1 cannot be checked, as there is no DNA. Germline V lookup: CDR1 SGHRS, CDR2 YFSETQ. The CDR3 is 15 residues long. CDR3 sequence reads: CASSLNTGYYNEQFF.

V gene TRBV6-4 combines with J gene TRBJ1-5; TCRdb outputs TRBD1, but without DNA this stays unchecked. The CDR3 has 13 amino acids. Germline V gene data show CDR1 as MRHNA and CDR2 as SNTAGT. The CDR3 here is CASSSLQGQPQHF.

The chain has TRBV3-1 and TRBJ2-7; TCRdb selects TRBD2, and the lack of DNA leaves this call unchecked. This CDR3 is built from 14 residues. Germline CDR1 reads LGHDT; CDR2 reads YNNKEL (reference sequence). CDR3 region: CASSKSGRAREQYF.

The V call is TRBV6-5, the J call TRBJ1-6; TCRdb returns TRBD1, unconfirmable since there is no DNA. Germline-derived CDR1 and CDR2 are MNHEY and SVGAGI. The CDR3 runs to 16 residues. CDR3 sequence reads: CASRYSAGVVNSPLHF.

The rearrangement uses TRBV7-9 and TRBJ1-2. The CDR3 totals 15 residues. CDR1 SEHNR and CDR2 FQNEAQ come from the germline V gene (reference sequence). The CDR3 reads CASSFSGATNYGYTF.

The chain joins TRBV7-9 to TRBJ2-1; there is no DNA to check the TCRdb D call of TRBD1. The CDR3 is 17 residues long. The germline V gene has CDR1 SEHNR and CDR2 FQNEAQ (reference sequence). This chain's CDR3 is CASSPQSPGRPYNEQFF.

The V gene is TRBV20-1, the J gene TRBJ2-5; TCRdb names TRBD2, which stays unverified in the absence of DNA. The CDR3 has 15 residues. CDR1 is DFQATT, CDR2 SNEGSKA, per germline (reference sequence). The CDR3 here is CSATLAGGNGETQYF.

The gene calls are TRBV29-1 and TRBJ1-1; TCRdb indicates TRBD1, and absent DNA this call remains unverified. In germline, CDR1 is SQVTM, CDR2 ANQGSEA. This CDR3 has 12 amino acids. CDR3 sequence reads: CSGGTGSTEAFF.

V is TRBV5-1 and J is TRBJ1-1. This CDR3 has 17 amino acids. Germline CDR1 is SGHRS and CDR2 is YFSETQ. CDR3 residues: CASSLASVIQMNTEAFF.

CDR3 sequence reads: CASSPTGARTNSNQPQHF. The chain links TRBV19 to TRBJ1-5; the TRBD1 assignment by TCRdb is unverifiable without DNA. The germline gives CDR1 LNHDA, CDR2 SQIVND (reference sequence). This CDR3 is 18 amino acids long.

V and J are TRBV7-2 and TRBJ2-7. Germline values: CDR1 SGHTA, CDR2 FQGNSA. This CDR3 is 13 amino acids long. The CDR3 region is CASSDPSHYEQYF.